Following are 13 T cell receptor beta chains from one sample sequenced in a study of blood T cell repertoires in COVID-19. Libraries were prepared by immunoSEQ multiplex PCR; TCRdb keeps only in-frame clonotypes and omits some of them. The sample gives about 62,000 clones, roughly 89% of which show up once; 1% to 1.5% is in the top ten. The sample comprised peripheral blood. The receptors shown here come from an elderly woman with acute or convalescent COVID-19.

The rearrangement links TRBV7-2 to TRBJ1-1, with D unclear. CDR3 size: 12 residues. Trimming removed 3 bases from V and 8 bases from J, with 10 bases in between. Germline V gene lookup returns CDR1 SGHTA and CDR2 FQGNSA. The CDR3 bases are TGTGCCAGCAGCTTGGCAGGAGGGGAAGCTTTCTTT. This codes for CASSLAGGEAFF. The full variable domain, in which reference TRBV7-2 and TRBJ1-1 provide the parts outside the CDR3, is GAGVSQSPSNKVTEKGKDVELRCDPISGHTALYWYRQSLGQGLEFLIYFQGNSAPDKSGLPSDRFSAERTGGSVSTLTIQRTQQEDSAVYLCASSLAGGEAFFGQGTRLTVV.

The rearrangement uses TRBV5-4 and TRBJ2-1; 9 bases match TRBD1. This CDR3 region has 17 residues. From germline, CDR1 is SGHNT and CDR2 YYREEE (reference sequence). The J segment lost 4 bases and the V segment lost 4 bases, leaving 12 bases of the junction unmatched. The CDR3 coding sequence is TGTGCCAGCAGCAAACCACCGGGGACAGGGCTTTACAATGAGCAGTTCTTC. Its translation is CASSKPPGTGLYNEQFF.

This clone was observed once. CDR3 sequence reads: CASSYSSRHDGYTF. In nucleotides, the CDR3 is TGTGCCAGCAGTTACTCGTCCCGACATGATGGCTACACCTTC. This chain joins TRBV6-5 and TRBJ1-2, with D unclear. This CDR3 has 14 amino acids. The V end lost 0 bases, the J end lost 6 bases, and 11 bases lay between the germline ends. Germline V lookup: CDR1 MNHEY, CDR2 SVGAGI.

This chain joins TRBV7-8 and TRBJ2-3; TRBD2 aligns across 8 bases. Per germline, CDR1 SGHVS and CDR2 FQNEAQ. The CDR3 covers 17 residues. J lost 5 bases, V lost 1 base, and 11 bases had no gene match. The chain's CDR3 is CASSLVSGMPGVDTQYF. CDR3 nucleotides: TGTGCCAGCAGCTTAGTTAGCGGGATGCCAGGGGTAGATACGCAGTATTTT.

This sequence joins TRBV5-1 and TRBJ1-3; 9 bases align to TRBD1. The CDR3 extends over 15 amino acids. Germline CDR1 is SGHRS and CDR2 is YFSETQ. V was pared by 4 bases and J by 2 bases, with 4 bases of the junction left unmatched. CDR3 amino acids: CASSGGTGPGNTIYF. The CDR3 coding sequence is TGCGCCAGCAGCGGAGGGACAGGGCCTGGAAACACCATATATTTT.

The rearrangement links TRBV28 to TRBJ1-5, with TRBD1 identical over 7 bases. The V gene's germline CDR1 is MDHEN and CDR2 SYDVKM. There are 14 residues in the CDR3. The V segment lost 8 bases and the J segment 4 bases; nucleotides outside the gene matches: 8. The CDR3 DNA sequence: TGTGCCAGCGGCCGACAGGGAGGTAATCAGCCCCAGCATTTT. This sequence encodes CASGRQGGNQPQHF.

The V and J genes are TRBV25-1 and TRBJ2-7, with 9 nucleotides matching TRBD1. Looked up from germline, CDR1 is MGHDK and CDR2 is SYGVNS. This CDR3 region has 15 residues. The J segment lost 2 bases and the V segment lost 3 bases, leaving 5 bases of the junction unmatched. The CDR3 nucleotides read TGTGCCAGCAGTGAGCCGGGACAGGGAGCCTACGAGCAGTACTTC. Translated, it gives CASSEPGQGAYEQYF.

This sequence joins TRBV10-3 and TRBJ1-4; D gene unclear. The germline gives CDR1 ENHRY, CDR2 SYGVKD. The V end lost 0 bases, the J end lost 8 bases, and 7 bases lay between the germline ends. The CDR3 runs 13 residues. This chain's CDR3 is CAISESRGEKLFF. CDR3 DNA sequence: TGTGCCATCAGTGAGTCGAGAGGGGAAAAACTGTTTTTT.

The V and J genes are TRBV15 and TRBJ2-7, with 7 positions matching TRBD2. V shed 1 base, J shed 7 bases, and the junction held 10 bases outside the gene matches. CDR1 is LNHNV, CDR2 YYDKDF, per germline (reference sequence). This CDR3 comprises 15 residues. CDR3 DNA sequence: TGTGCCACCAGCAGAGGGTTTGAGGGGAGGGGAGAGCAGTACTTC. Its protein is CATSRGFEGRGEQYF.

This clone was detected only a few times. J is TRBJ1-4 and V is TRBV5-8; TRBD1 matches 7 bases. Germline-derived CDR1 and CDR2 are SGHTS and YDEGEE. The CDR3 is 16 amino acids. The ends lost 4 bases at V and 0 bases at J; junction bases unmatched: 6. This chain's CDR3 is CASSKTGTATNEKLFF. The CDR3 nucleotides are TGTGCCAGCAGCAAGACAGGGACCGCAACTAATGAAAAACTGTTTTTT.

The chain employs TRBV5-1 and TRBJ1-5, with a weak D call TRBD1 (5 bases). There are 13 residues in the CDR3. V was shortened by 2 bases and J by 6 bases, with 9 bases between the two germline ends. Germline V CDR1 and CDR2: SGHRS, YFSETQ. As DNA, the CDR3 is TGCGCCAGCAGCTTCTCAGGGTTTCAGCCCCAGCATTTT. This codes for CASSFSGFQPQHF.

The V and J genes are TRBV29-1 and TRBJ2-6; tentatively, D is TRBD1 (5 bases). The V and J ends lost 7 bases and 2 bases respectively, with 12 bases between them. The length of the CDR3 is 14 residues. Per the germline V gene, CDR1 is SQVTM and CDR2 is ANQGSEA. CDR3 nucleotides: TGCAGCGCGCCGACAGTTCCTGGGGCCAACGTCCTGACTTTC. Translated: CSAPTVPGANVLTF.

The chain employs TRBV6-5 and TRBJ2-7; D remains unclear. This CDR3 contains 13 residues. The ends were cut back, 4 bases at V and 4 bases at J, with 11 bases in the middle. Germline V gene lookup returns CDR1 MNHEY and CDR2 SVGAGI. This CDR3 is CASSLLVKYEQYF. The CDR3 coding sequence is TGTGCCAGCAGTTTGCTAGTGAAATACGAGCAGTACTTC.